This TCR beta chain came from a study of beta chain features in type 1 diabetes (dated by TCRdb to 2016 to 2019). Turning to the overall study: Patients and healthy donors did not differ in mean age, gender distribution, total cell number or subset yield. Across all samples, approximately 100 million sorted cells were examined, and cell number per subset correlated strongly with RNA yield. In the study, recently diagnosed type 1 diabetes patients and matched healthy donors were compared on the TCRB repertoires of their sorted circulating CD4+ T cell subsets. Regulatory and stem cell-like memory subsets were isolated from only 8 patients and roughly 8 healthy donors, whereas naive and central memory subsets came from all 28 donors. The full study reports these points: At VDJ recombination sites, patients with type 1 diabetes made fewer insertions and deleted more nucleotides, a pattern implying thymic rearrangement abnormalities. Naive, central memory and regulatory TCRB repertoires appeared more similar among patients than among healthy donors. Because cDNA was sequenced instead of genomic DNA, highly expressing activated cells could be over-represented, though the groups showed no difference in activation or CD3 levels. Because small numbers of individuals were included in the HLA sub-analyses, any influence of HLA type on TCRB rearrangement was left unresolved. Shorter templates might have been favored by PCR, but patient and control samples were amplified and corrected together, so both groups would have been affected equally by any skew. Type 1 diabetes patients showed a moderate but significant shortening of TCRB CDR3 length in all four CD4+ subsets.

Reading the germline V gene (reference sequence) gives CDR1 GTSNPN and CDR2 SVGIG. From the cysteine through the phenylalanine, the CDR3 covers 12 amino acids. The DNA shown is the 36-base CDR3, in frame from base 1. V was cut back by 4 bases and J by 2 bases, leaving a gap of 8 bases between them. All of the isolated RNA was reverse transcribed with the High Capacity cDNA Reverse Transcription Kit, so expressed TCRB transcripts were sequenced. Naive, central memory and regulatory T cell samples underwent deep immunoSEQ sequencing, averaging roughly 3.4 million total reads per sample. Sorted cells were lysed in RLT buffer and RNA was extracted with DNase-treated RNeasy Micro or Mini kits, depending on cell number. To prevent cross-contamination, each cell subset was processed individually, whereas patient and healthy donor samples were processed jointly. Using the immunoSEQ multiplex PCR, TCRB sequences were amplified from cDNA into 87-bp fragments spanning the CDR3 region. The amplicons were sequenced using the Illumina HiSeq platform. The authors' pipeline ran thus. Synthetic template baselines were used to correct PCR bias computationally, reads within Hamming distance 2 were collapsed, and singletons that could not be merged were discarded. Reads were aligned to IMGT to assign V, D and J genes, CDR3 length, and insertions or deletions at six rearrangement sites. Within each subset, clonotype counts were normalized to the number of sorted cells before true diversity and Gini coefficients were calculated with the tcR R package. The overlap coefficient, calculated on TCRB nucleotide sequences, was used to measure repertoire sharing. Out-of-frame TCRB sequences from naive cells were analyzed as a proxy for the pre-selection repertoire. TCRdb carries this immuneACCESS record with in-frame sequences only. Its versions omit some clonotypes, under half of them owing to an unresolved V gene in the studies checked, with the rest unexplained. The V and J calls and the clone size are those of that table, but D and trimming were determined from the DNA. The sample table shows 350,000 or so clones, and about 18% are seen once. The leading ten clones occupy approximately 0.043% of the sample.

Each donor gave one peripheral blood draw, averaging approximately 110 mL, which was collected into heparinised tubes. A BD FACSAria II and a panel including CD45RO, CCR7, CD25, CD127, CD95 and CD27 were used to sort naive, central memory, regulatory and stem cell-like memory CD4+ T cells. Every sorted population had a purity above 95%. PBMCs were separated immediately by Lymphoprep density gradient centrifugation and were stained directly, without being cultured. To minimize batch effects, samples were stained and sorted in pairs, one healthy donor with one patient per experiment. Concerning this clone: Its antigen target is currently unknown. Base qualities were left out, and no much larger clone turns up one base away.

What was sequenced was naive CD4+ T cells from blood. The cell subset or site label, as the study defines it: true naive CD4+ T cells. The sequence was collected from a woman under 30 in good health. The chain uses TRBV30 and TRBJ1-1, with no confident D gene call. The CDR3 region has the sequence CAWTGDNTEAFF. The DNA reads TGTGCCTGGACCGGAGACAACACTGAAGCTTTCTTT. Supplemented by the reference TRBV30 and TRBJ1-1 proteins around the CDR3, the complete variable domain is SQTIHQWPATLVQPVGSPLSLECTVEGTSNPNLYWYRQAAGRGLQLLFYSVGIGQISSEVPQNLSASRPQDRQFILSSKKLLLSDSGFYLCAWTGDNTEAFFGQGTRLTVV.